The rows below give T cell receptor beta chains drawn from one sample of a study of blood T cell repertoires in COVID-19. Sequenced by immunoSEQ multiplex PCR; TCRdb stores in-frame clones only, minus some. The sample lists roughly 50,000 clones; over 75% were seen once. The sequenced sample consisted of peripheral blood. The receptors were sampled from a woman aged 60 to 75 with acute or convalescent COVID-19. The CDR3 runs from the conserved cysteine through the conserved F or W. Fields, in order: clone size, V gene, J gene, CDR3 length, D gene, CDR3 DNA, CDR3 protein. The D gene is left open where the match is weak. Clone size appears in some rows only: once, few, many, or a class for an expanded clone.

.	TRBV19	TRBJ2-2	19	TRBD1	TGTGCCAGTACGAGGGGGATAGGACCGGGACAGGGAAAGGGGCGGGAGCTGTTTTTT	CASTRGIGPGQGKGRELFF
.	TRBV10-3	TRBJ2-3	15	.	TGTGCCATCAGTGAGCGGCGGGACCCCACAGATACGCAGTATTTT	CAISERRDPTDTQYF
.	TRBV4-1	TRBJ1-1	14	.	TGCGCCAGCAGCCAAGAGGGCAGGAACACTGAAGCTTTCTTT	CASSQEGRNTEAFF
.	TRBV19	TRBJ2-7	13	TRBD1	TGTGCCAGTACCGGGACAGGGGCCTACGAGCAGTACTTC	CASTGTGAYEQYF
.	TRBV5-8	TRBJ2-3	12	.	TGTGCCAGCAGCTTTTATTCAGATACGCAGTATTTT	CASSFYSDTQYF
.	TRBV7-9	TRBJ2-1	12	.	TGTGCCAGCAGTCCTGACCTAGCGAGGCAGTTCTTC	CASSPDLARQFF
.	TRBV9	TRBJ1-3	13	.	TGTGCCAGCAGCCTACAGGGACGAAACACCATATATTTT	CASSLQGRNTIYF
.	TRBV9	TRBJ2-7	15	TRBD2	TGTGCCAGCAGCGCAGGGACTAGCGGATCCTACGAGCAGTACTTC	CASSAGTSGSYEQYF
few	TRBV11-3	TRBJ2-1	15	.	TGTGCCAGCAGCTTAGGAGGGGGGGACGGGGATGAGCAGTTCTTC	CASSLGGGDGDEQFF
.	TRBV10-1	TRBJ2-1	19	TRBD2	TGCGCCAGCAGTCCCCGGAGGGGGGAGCTAGCGGGAGGGCCAGGTGAGCAGTTCTTC	CASSPRRGELAGGPGEQFF
.	TRBV5-1	TRBJ2-7	14	TRBD1	TGCGCCAGCAGTCCACAGGGGGCCCTCTACGAGCAGTACTTC	CASSPQGALYEQYF
.	TRBV9	TRBJ2-2	16	TRBD2	TGTGCCAGCAGCCCCGCGGGACTAGGGAACACCGGGGAGCTGTTTTTT	CASSPAGLGNTGELFF